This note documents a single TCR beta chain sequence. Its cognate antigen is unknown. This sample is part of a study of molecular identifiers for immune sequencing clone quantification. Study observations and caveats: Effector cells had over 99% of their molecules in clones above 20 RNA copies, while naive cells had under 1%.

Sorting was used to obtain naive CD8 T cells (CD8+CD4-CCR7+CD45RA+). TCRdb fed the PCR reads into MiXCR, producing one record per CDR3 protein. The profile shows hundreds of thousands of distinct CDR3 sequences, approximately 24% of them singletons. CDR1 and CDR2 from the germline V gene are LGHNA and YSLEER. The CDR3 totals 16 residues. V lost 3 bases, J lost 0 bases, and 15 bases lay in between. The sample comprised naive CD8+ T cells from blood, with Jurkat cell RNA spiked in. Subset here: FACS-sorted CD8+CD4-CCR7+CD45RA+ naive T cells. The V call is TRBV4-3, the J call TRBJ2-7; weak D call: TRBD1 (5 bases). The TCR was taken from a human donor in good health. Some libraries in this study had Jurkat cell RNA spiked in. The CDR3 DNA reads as TGCGCCAGCAGCCAGGACGCCCAGGGAAGCTCCTACGAGCAGTACTTC. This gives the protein CASSQDAQGSSYEQYF.